A selection of T cell receptor beta chains follows, all from one sample in a study of blood T cell repertoires in COVID-19. Generated by immunoSEQ multiplex PCR, the TCRdb table keeps only in-frame clones and is missing some. Of a few hundred thousand clones detected, roughly nine tenths appear once; the ten largest clones hold about 6%. The sequenced sample was PBMCs or T cells enriched from blood (not recorded which). These receptors all stem from a woman under 40 who had recovered from COVID-19. Both conserved end residues are part of each CDR3. Each record gives: CDR3 DNA, CDR3 protein, J gene, V gene, D gene, clone size. A D gene is named only where the DNA matches it firmly. A clone size is listed for some rows: how often the clone was seen (once, few, many), or a class if it is expanded.

cdr3_nt: TGTGCCAGCCGGACAGGGGATCAGCCCCAGCATTTT
cdr3_aa: CASRTGDQPQHF
j_call: TRBJ1-5
v_call: TRBV6-5
d_call: TRBD1
clone_size: few

cdr3_nt: TGCGCCAGCAGCCAGGGGACTAGCAGAAGCACAGATACGCAGTATTTT
cdr3_aa: CASSQGTSRSTDTQYF
j_call: TRBJ2-3
v_call: TRBV4-3
d_call: TRBD2
clone_size: .

cdr3_nt: TGTGCCAGCAGTTCTCCCCTCCGGGGAGGCTACACCTTC
cdr3_aa: CASSSPLRGGYTF
j_call: TRBJ1-2
v_call: TRBV27
d_call: .
clone_size: .

cdr3_nt: TGTGCCAGCAGCCCCAACCCGCGGACAGGGCCGATATCCTCACCCCTCCACTTT
cdr3_aa: CASSPNPRTGPISSPLHF
j_call: TRBJ1-6
v_call: TRBV4-2
d_call: TRBD1
clone_size: .

cdr3_nt: TGCGCCAGCAGCTCCGACCTCAGTGCAGGGGACGCTTTCTTT
cdr3_aa: CASSSDLSAGDAFF
j_call: TRBJ1-1
v_call: TRBV5-1
d_call: .
clone_size: .

cdr3_nt: TGCGCCAGCAGCCCGGGACAGTCCATTAGCACAGATACGCAGTATTTT
cdr3_aa: CASSPGQSISTDTQYF
j_call: TRBJ2-3
v_call: TRBV5-1
d_call: TRBD1
clone_size: once

cdr3_nt: TGCGCCAGCAGCTTGCGAGGGGTAGGGGGAGATACGCAGTATTTT
cdr3_aa: CASSLRGVGGDTQYF
j_call: TRBJ2-3
v_call: TRBV5-1
d_call: .
clone_size: .

cdr3_nt: TGTGCCAGCAGCATGTCTGCCCCGGGACTAGTTTACAATGAGCAGTTCTTC
cdr3_aa: CASSMSAPGLVYNEQFF
j_call: TRBJ2-1
v_call: TRBV7-6
d_call: TRBD2
clone_size: .

cdr3_nt: TGCGCCAGCAGCCTCCGTTTGAGTTTCGGGAACACTGAAGCTTTCTTT
cdr3_aa: CASSLRLSFGNTEAFF
j_call: TRBJ1-1
v_call: TRBV4-3
d_call: .
clone_size: .

cdr3_nt: TGCGCCAGCAGCGAAGGGACAGACTATGGCTACACCTTC
cdr3_aa: CASSEGTDYGYTF
j_call: TRBJ1-2
v_call: TRBV5-1
d_call: TRBD1
clone_size: .

cdr3_nt: TGTGCCAGCAGTTTCCCTCTAGCGGCGACTAACGAGCAGTACTTC
cdr3_aa: CASSFPLAATNEQYF
j_call: TRBJ2-7
v_call: TRBV27
d_call: TRBD2
clone_size: .

cdr3_nt: TGCGCCAGCAGCCAATTTATAGGGGTTGCGAATCAGCCCCAGCATTTT
cdr3_aa: CASSQFIGVANQPQHF
j_call: TRBJ1-5
v_call: TRBV4-1
d_call: .
clone_size: once

cdr3_nt: TGTGCCAGCAGCTTACGAGGGAGCAATCAGCCCCAGCATTTT
cdr3_aa: CASSLRGSNQPQHF
j_call: TRBJ1-5
v_call: TRBV7-9
d_call: .
clone_size: .

cdr3_nt: TGTGCCAGCGGCTCCCACATTGGCAATCAGCCCCAGCATTTT
cdr3_aa: CASGSHIGNQPQHF
j_call: TRBJ1-5
v_call: TRBV9
d_call: .
clone_size: .

cdr3_nt: TGTGCCATCAGTGAGAGGACAGGGGGCGTCGGCTACACCTTC
cdr3_aa: CAISERTGGVGYTF
j_call: TRBJ1-2
v_call: TRBV10-3
d_call: TRBD1
clone_size: .

cdr3_nt: TGCGCCAGCAGCTTGACCTGGGACAGGGGAGGTGAAAAACTGTTTTTT
cdr3_aa: CASSLTWDRGGEKLFF
j_call: TRBJ1-4
v_call: TRBV5-1
d_call: TRBD1
clone_size: few

cdr3_nt: TGTGCCAGTAGCCTGAGGCGGACAGCTGGGGGCTACACCTTC
cdr3_aa: CASSLRRTAGGYTF
j_call: TRBJ1-2
v_call: TRBV19
d_call: .
clone_size: .

cdr3_nt: TGTGCCAGCATTGCTAGCGAGGTGGGGGAGCAGTACTTC
cdr3_aa: CASIASEVGEQYF
j_call: TRBJ2-7
v_call: TRBV2
d_call: .
clone_size: .

cdr3_nt: TGCGCCAGCAGCCCGGGTCGGGACAGGGGAACCTACGAGCAGTACTTC
cdr3_aa: CASSPGRDRGTYEQYF
j_call: TRBJ2-7
v_call: TRBV5-1
d_call: TRBD1
clone_size: .

cdr3_nt: TGTGCCATCAGTGAGGCGGGCCCCGTGGTGTTTTTT
cdr3_aa: CAISEAGPVVFF
j_call: TRBJ1-4
v_call: TRBV10-3
d_call: .
clone_size: .

cdr3_nt: TGTGCCTGGAGTGTACGGAGAAGCGGGGGGGTGTCTAGCACAGATACGCAGTATTTT
cdr3_aa: CAWSVRRSGGVSSTDTQYF
j_call: TRBJ2-3
v_call: TRBV30
d_call: TRBD2
clone_size: .

cdr3_nt: TGTGCTAGTGGTTCAACGACAGGGAGCTCCTATAATTCACCCCTCCACTTT
cdr3_aa: CASGSTTGSSYNSPLHF
j_call: TRBJ1-6
v_call: TRBV12-5
d_call: TRBD1
clone_size: .

cdr3_nt: TGCGCCAGCAGTCAACGTGGACCGGGGGATGAAAAACTGTTTTTT
cdr3_aa: CASSQRGPGDEKLFF
j_call: TRBJ1-4
v_call: TRBV23-1
d_call: .
clone_size: .

cdr3_nt: TGTGCCACCAGTCATCCTAATGAAAAACTGTTTTTT
cdr3_aa: CATSHPNEKLFF
j_call: TRBJ1-4
v_call: TRBV15
d_call: .
clone_size: .

cdr3_nt: TGTGCCAGTAGTACTCCTGATCAGCCCCAGCATTTT
cdr3_aa: CASSTPDQPQHF
j_call: TRBJ1-5
v_call: TRBV19
d_call: .
clone_size: .

cdr3_nt: TGTGCCAGCAGCCCGACAGGGGGCTTCAACGAGCAGTACTTC
cdr3_aa: CASSPTGGFNEQYF
j_call: TRBJ2-7
v_call: TRBV7-3
d_call: TRBD1
clone_size: .

cdr3_nt: TGTGCCAGCAGCTTGGTCGGGAGGGGCCGAAGTGAGGCACCCCTCCACTTT
cdr3_aa: CASSLVGRGRSEAPLHF
j_call: TRBJ1-6
v_call: TRBV5-4
d_call: .
clone_size: .

cdr3_nt: TGTGCCACCTGGGACAGCTCCTACAATGAGCAGTTCTTC
cdr3_aa: CATWDSSYNEQFF
j_call: TRBJ2-1
v_call: TRBV19
d_call: TRBD1
clone_size: .

cdr3_nt: TGTGCCACCAGCAGAGGCCGGGATGCTCCCGGCTACACCTTC
cdr3_aa: CATSRGRDAPGYTF
j_call: TRBJ1-2
v_call: TRBV15
d_call: .
clone_size: .

cdr3_nt: TGTGCCAGCAGCCAATCAACAGGGGAAGCTTTCTTT
cdr3_aa: CASSQSTGEAFF
j_call: TRBJ1-1
v_call: TRBV3-1/TRBV3-2
d_call: .
clone_size: .

cdr3_nt: TGTGCCAGTAGTATGCCCGACAGGGACCTCTATGGCTACACCTTC
cdr3_aa: CASSMPDRDLYGYTF
j_call: TRBJ1-2
v_call: TRBV19
d_call: TRBD1
clone_size: once

cdr3_nt: TGTGCCAGCAGTTTATACCCCCCACGGAGCACTGAAGCTTTCTTT
cdr3_aa: CASSLYPPRSTEAFF
j_call: TRBJ1-1
v_call: TRBV27
d_call: .
clone_size: .